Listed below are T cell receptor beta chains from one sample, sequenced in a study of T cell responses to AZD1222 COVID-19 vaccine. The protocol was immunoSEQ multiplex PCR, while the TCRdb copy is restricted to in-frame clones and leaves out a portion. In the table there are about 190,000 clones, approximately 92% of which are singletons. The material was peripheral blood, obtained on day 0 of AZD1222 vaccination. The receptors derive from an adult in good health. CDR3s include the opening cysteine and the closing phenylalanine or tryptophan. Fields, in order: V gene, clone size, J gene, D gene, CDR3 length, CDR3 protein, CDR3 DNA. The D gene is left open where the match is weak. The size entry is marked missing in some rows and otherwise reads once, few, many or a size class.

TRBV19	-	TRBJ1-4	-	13	CASRSPTNEKLFF	TGTGCCAGTAGGTCTCCAACTAATGAAAAACTGTTTTTT
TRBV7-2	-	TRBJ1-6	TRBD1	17	CASSLGVPGQGSSPLHF	TGTGCCAGCAGCTTAGGCGTACCGGGACAGGGTTCGTCACCCCTCCACTTT
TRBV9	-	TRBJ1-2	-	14	CASSVDRESYGYTF	TGTGCCAGCAGCGTAGACAGGGAGTCCTATGGCTACACCTTC
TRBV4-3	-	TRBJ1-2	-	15	CASSQPGLANYGYTF	TGCGCCAGCAGCCAACCAGGGCTAGCTAACTATGGCTACACCTTC
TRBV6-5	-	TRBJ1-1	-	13	CASVPQGNTEAFF	TGTGCCAGCGTCCCACAGGGGAACACTGAAGCTTTCTTT
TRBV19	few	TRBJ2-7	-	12	CASGQGIYEQYF	TGTGCCAGTGGGCAGGGGATCTACGAGCAGTACTTC
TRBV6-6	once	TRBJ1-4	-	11	CASSYSEKLFF	TGTGCCAGCAGTTACAGTGAAAAACTGTTTTTT
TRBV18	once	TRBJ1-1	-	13	CASSLGQNTEAFF	TGTGCCAGCTCACTTGGACAGAACACTGAAGCTTTCTTT
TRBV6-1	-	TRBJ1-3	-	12	CASSETGNTIYF	TGTGCCAGCAGTGAAACAGGAAACACCATATATTTT
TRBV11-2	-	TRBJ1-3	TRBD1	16	CASSYLGTGLGNTIYF	TGTGCCAGCAGCTACCTCGGGACAGGGCTAGGAAACACCATATATTTT
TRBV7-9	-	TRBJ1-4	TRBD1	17	CASSLRGGTGIREKLFF	TGTGCCAGCAGCTTAAGAGGCGGGACAGGGATTCGTGAAAAACTGTTTTTT
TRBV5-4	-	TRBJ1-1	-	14	CASSLDTVNTEAFF	TGTGCCAGCAGCTTGGATACGGTGAACACTGAAGCTTTCTTT
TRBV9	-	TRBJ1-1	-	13	CASSLTGNTEAFF	TGTGCCAGCAGCCTGACAGGGAACACTGAAGCTTTCTTT
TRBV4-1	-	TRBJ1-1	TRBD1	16	CASSQVLRTGNTEAFF	TGCGCCAGCAGCCAGGTCCTCCGGACAGGGAACACTGAAGCTTTCTTT
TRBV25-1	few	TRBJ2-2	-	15	CASSASGTLTGELFF	TGTGCCAGCAGTGCCTCCGGGACTCTCACCGGGGAGCTGTTTTTT